This T cell receptor beta chain was found in a study of PD-1 blockade in classical Hodgkin lymphoma. Following autologous stem cell transplantation, relapse occurred in every patient, and exposure to brentuximab vedotin varied. Assay: immunoSEQ multiplex PCR; the TCRdb copy retains only in-frame clones and omits some. This table holds fewer than 7,500 clones, approximately 77% found once. The CDR3 extends over 13 amino acids. V lost 7 bases, J lost 8 bases, and 5 bases stayed unmatched. Germline CDR1 reads SNHLY; CDR2 reads FYNNEI. The TCR was taken from a human donor with classical Hodgkin lymphoma. The chain recombines TRBV2 with TRBJ1-4, with 9 positions matching TRBD1. Sequences were derived from peripheral blood mononuclear cells (PBMCs), sampled at baseline. CDR3 sequence: CASTGQGWEKLFF. In DNA form, the CDR3 reads TGTGCCAGCACTGGACAGGGGTGGGAAAAACTGTTTTTT.